These T cell receptor beta chains were read from a single sample in a study of control samples from healthy donors and cancer patients. TCRdb's copy holds only in-frame clones and misses some; the assay was immunoSEQ multiplex PCR. The sample contains 70,000 or so clones, around 92% of which appear only once. Material for sequencing was PBMCs. All receptors come from a man aged 55 to 70 with lung cancer. Both conserved end residues are part of each CDR3. The order of the fields is clone size, V gene, J gene, D gene, CDR3 protein, CDR3 DNA. D genes are given only for firm matches. Clone size is stated in some rows and not others, as once, few, many or a class when expanded.

abundance: .
v_gene: TRBV24-1
j_gene: TRBJ1-4
d_gene: .
CDR3aa: CATSEQGTTNEKLFF
CDR3nt: TGTGCCACCAGTGAGCAAGGAACAACTAATGAAAAACTGTTTTTT

abundance: .
v_gene: TRBV12-3/TRBV12-4
j_gene: TRBJ1-1
d_gene: .
CDR3aa: CASASGGTEAFF
CDR3nt: TGTGCCAGCGCATCCGGGGGAACTGAAGCTTTCTTT

abundance: .
v_gene: TRBV30
j_gene: TRBJ1-4
d_gene: .
CDR3aa: CAWSWGGPTNEKLFF
CDR3nt: TGTGCCTGGAGTTGGGGGGGGCCAACTAATGAAAAACTGTTTTTT

abundance: few
v_gene: TRBV3-1/TRBV3-2
j_gene: TRBJ1-2
d_gene: TRBD1
CDR3aa: CASSQAGTGVRGYTF
CDR3nt: TGTGCCAGCAGCCAAGCCGGGACAGGGGTGAGGGGCTACACCTTC

abundance: .
v_gene: TRBV6-5
j_gene: TRBJ2-7
d_gene: TRBD1
CDR3aa: CASSWGTGSGYEQYF
CDR3nt: TGTGCCAGCAGCTGGGGGACAGGGAGCGGCTACGAGCAGTACTTC

abundance: .
v_gene: TRBV6-5
j_gene: TRBJ1-1
d_gene: .
CDR3aa: CASSFRGERQAFF
CDR3nt: TGTGCCAGCAGTTTCCGGGGGGAGCGACAAGCTTTCTTT

abundance: .
v_gene: TRBV5-1
j_gene: TRBJ1-2
d_gene: TRBD1
CDR3aa: CASSLVAISSGTGYVYTF
CDR3nt: TGCGCCAGCAGCTTGGTCGCTATATCCTCGGGGACAGGTTATGTCTACACCTTC

abundance: .
v_gene: TRBV2
j_gene: TRBJ2-2
d_gene: .
CDR3aa: CASDPARGTGELFF
CDR3nt: TGTGCCAGCGATCCCGCCCGAGGCACCGGGGAGCTGTTTTTT

abundance: .
v_gene: TRBV5-1
j_gene: TRBJ2-1
d_gene: .
CDR3aa: CASSFGQVNEQFF
CDR3nt: TGCGCCAGCAGCTTCGGGCAGGTCAATGAGCAGTTCTTC

abundance: .
v_gene: TRBV18
j_gene: TRBJ2-5
d_gene: TRBD1
CDR3aa: CASSPPMAGGAGETQYF
CDR3nt: TGTGCCAGCTCACCACCGATGGCAGGGGGCGCGGGGGAGACCCAGTACTTC

abundance: .
v_gene: TRBV29-1
j_gene: TRBJ1-2
d_gene: .
CDR3aa: CSVLLDGNYGYTF
CDR3nt: TGCAGCGTTTTATTGGACGGCAACTATGGCTACACCTTC

abundance: .
v_gene: TRBV9
j_gene: TRBJ2-3
d_gene: .
CDR3aa: CASSVGQFSTDTQYF
CDR3nt: TGTGCCAGCAGCGTAGGGCAGTTTAGCACAGATACGCAGTATTTT

abundance: .
v_gene: TRBV5-1
j_gene: TRBJ1-1
d_gene: .
CDR3aa: CASSLNMNTEAFF
CDR3nt: TGCGCCAGCAGCTTGAACATGAACACTGAAGCTTTCTTT

abundance: .
v_gene: TRBV7-3
j_gene: TRBJ1-1
d_gene: TRBD1
CDR3aa: CASSLSGQGVTEAFF
CDR3nt: TGTGCCAGCAGCTTATCGGGGCAGGGGGTCACTGAAGCTTTCTTT

abundance: .
v_gene: TRBV6-5
j_gene: TRBJ1-1
d_gene: .
CDR3aa: CASSYSSTDGNTEAFF
CDR3nt: TGTGCCAGCAGTTACTCTTCCACTGACGGGAACACTGAAGCTTTCTTT

abundance: .
v_gene: TRBV7-3
j_gene: TRBJ1-1
d_gene: .
CDR3aa: CASRSGDNTEAFF
CDR3nt: TGTGCCAGCAGGTCCGGGGACAACACTGAAGCTTTCTTT

abundance: .
v_gene: TRBV10-1
j_gene: TRBJ1-1
d_gene: TRBD1
CDR3aa: CASSLTRGPTEAFF
CDR3nt: TGCGCCAGCAGTCTAACCAGGGGGCCCACTGAAGCTTTCTTT

abundance: .
v_gene: TRBV27
j_gene: TRBJ1-4
d_gene: TRBD1
CDR3aa: CASSSTTGGGEKLFF
CDR3nt: TGTGCCAGCAGTTCCACGACAGGGGGTGGTGAAAAACTGTTTTTT

abundance: .
v_gene: TRBV7-7
j_gene: TRBJ1-1
d_gene: TRBD1
CDR3aa: CASSRDRNTEAFF
CDR3nt: TGTGCCAGCAGCAGGGACAGGAACACTGAAGCTTTCTTT

abundance: once
v_gene: TRBV5-6
j_gene: TRBJ1-2
d_gene: .
CDR3aa: CASSSGRKVVGYTF
CDR3nt: TGTGCCAGCAGCTCGGGCCGGAAAGTCGTCGGCTACACCTTC

abundance: .
v_gene: TRBV27
j_gene: TRBJ2-2
d_gene: TRBD2
CDR3aa: CAPSSEKRGGRTGELFF
CDR3nt: TGTGCCCCCAGTTCAGAAAAGCGGGGGGGCCGGACCGGGGAGCTGTTTTTT

abundance: .
v_gene: TRBV5-1
j_gene: TRBJ1-1
d_gene: TRBD1
CDR3aa: CASSQRDRGASMNTEAFF
CDR3nt: TGCGCCAGCAGCCAAAGGGACAGGGGCGCATCTATGAACACTGAAGCTTTCTTT

abundance: .
v_gene: TRBV7-9
j_gene: TRBJ1-2
d_gene: .
CDR3aa: CASSLMLSGYTF
CDR3nt: TGTGCCAGCAGCTTAATGCTGAGTGGCTACACCTTC

abundance: .
v_gene: TRBV5-4
j_gene: TRBJ2-3
d_gene: TRBD1
CDR3aa: CASSHGQGVLDTQYF
CDR3nt: TGTGCCAGCAGCCACGGACAGGGTGTTTTAGATACGCAGTATTTT

abundance: .
v_gene: TRBV14
j_gene: TRBJ2-3
d_gene: TRBD2
CDR3aa: CASSRNRGGNEDTQYF
CDR3nt: TGTGCCAGCAGCCGTAACCGGGGGGGAAATGAGGATACGCAGTATTTT

abundance: few
v_gene: TRBV29-1
j_gene: TRBJ1-1
d_gene: .
CDR3aa: CSVGGGDTEAFF
CDR3nt: TGCAGCGTTGGAGGGGGGGACACTGAAGCTTTCTTT

abundance: .
v_gene: TRBV19
j_gene: TRBJ2-5
d_gene: .
CDR3aa: CASSPDQTGQETQYF
CDR3nt: TGTGCCAGTAGTCCCGACCAAACAGGGCAAGAGACCCAGTACTTC

abundance: .
v_gene: TRBV2
j_gene: TRBJ1-5
d_gene: .
CDR3aa: CASSGPFNQPQHF
CDR3nt: TGTGCCAGCAGCGGACCCTTTAATCAGCCCCAGCATTTT

abundance: .
v_gene: TRBV10-2
j_gene: TRBJ1-4
d_gene: .
CDR3aa: CASKKGGTNEKLFF
CDR3nt: TGCGCCAGCAAGAAAGGCGGGACTAATGAAAAACTGTTTTTT

abundance: .
v_gene: TRBV6-5
j_gene: TRBJ1-3
d_gene: TRBD1
CDR3aa: CASRRQGDSGNTIYF
CDR3nt: TGTGCCAGCAGGCGACAGGGTGACTCTGGAAACACCATATATTTT

abundance: .
v_gene: TRBV7-8
j_gene: TRBJ1-2
d_gene: .
CDR3aa: CASSSKTFLSWGYTF
CDR3nt: TGTGCCAGCAGCTCAAAAACTTTTCTCAGCTGGGGCTACACCTTC

abundance: .
v_gene: TRBV6-5
j_gene: TRBJ2-7
d_gene: TRBD1
CDR3aa: CASNPWDRGYEQYF
CDR3nt: TGTGCCAGCAATCCATGGGACAGGGGGTACGAGCAGTACTTC

abundance: once
v_gene: TRBV5-1
j_gene: TRBJ1-2
d_gene: .
CDR3aa: CASSRTANYGYTF
CDR3nt: TGCGCCAGCAGCAGGACAGCTAACTATGGCTACACCTTC

abundance: .
v_gene: TRBV6-5
j_gene: TRBJ1-1
d_gene: .
CDR3aa: CASRVGGGTEAFF
CDR3nt: TGTGCCAGCAGGGTGGGGGGAGGCACTGAAGCTTTCTTT

abundance: once
v_gene: TRBV7-9
j_gene: TRBJ1-4
d_gene: TRBD1
CDR3aa: CASSLALGQSSEKLFF
CDR3nt: TGTGCCAGCAGCTTAGCGCTGGGACAGTCATCTGAAAAACTGTTTTTT

abundance: .
v_gene: TRBV20-1
j_gene: TRBJ1-1
d_gene: TRBD1
CDR3aa: CSAPGQTEAFF
CDR3nt: TGCAGTGCCCCGGGACAGACTGAAGCTTTCTTT

abundance: few
v_gene: TRBV2
j_gene: TRBJ1-6
d_gene: .
CDR3aa: CASGRLEDRNNSPLHF
CDR3nt: TGTGCCAGCGGCAGGTTAGAAGATCGAAATAATTCACCCCTCCACTTT

abundance: .
v_gene: TRBV5-6
j_gene: TRBJ2-2
d_gene: TRBD2
CDR3aa: CASSWGTSGPGGELFF
CDR3nt: TGTGCCAGCAGCTGGGGGACTAGCGGCCCGGGAGGGGAGCTGTTTTTT

abundance: .
v_gene: TRBV15
j_gene: TRBJ1-4
d_gene: .
CDR3aa: CATSRETGTNEKLFF
CDR3nt: TGTGCCACCAGCAGAGAAACCGGGACTAATGAAAAACTGTTTTTT

abundance: .
v_gene: TRBV5-4
j_gene: TRBJ1-2
d_gene: .
CDR3aa: CASSLRTAGYTF
CDR3nt: TGTGCCAGCAGCCTAAGGACAGCTGGCTACACCTTC

abundance: .
v_gene: TRBV24-1
j_gene: TRBJ2-2
d_gene: .
CDR3aa: CATSDFPSNTGELFF
CDR3nt: TGTGCCACCAGTGACTTTCCATCGAACACCGGGGAGCTGTTTTTT

abundance: .
v_gene: TRBV7-9
j_gene: TRBJ1-2
d_gene: .
CDR3aa: CASSGGGGTDYGYTF
CDR3nt: TGTGCCAGCAGCGGAGGGGGGGGGACGGACTATGGCTACACCTTC

abundance: .
v_gene: TRBV5-6
j_gene: TRBJ1-1
d_gene: TRBD1
CDR3aa: CASSLGTVLNTEAFF
CDR3nt: TGTGCCAGCAGCCTCGGGACAGTCCTGAACACTGAAGCTTTCTTT

abundance: once
v_gene: TRBV6-1
j_gene: TRBJ2-2
d_gene: TRBD1
CDR3aa: CASSEQGAAGELFF
CDR3nt: TGTGCCAGCAGTGAACAGGGGGCGGCCGGGGAGCTGTTTTTT